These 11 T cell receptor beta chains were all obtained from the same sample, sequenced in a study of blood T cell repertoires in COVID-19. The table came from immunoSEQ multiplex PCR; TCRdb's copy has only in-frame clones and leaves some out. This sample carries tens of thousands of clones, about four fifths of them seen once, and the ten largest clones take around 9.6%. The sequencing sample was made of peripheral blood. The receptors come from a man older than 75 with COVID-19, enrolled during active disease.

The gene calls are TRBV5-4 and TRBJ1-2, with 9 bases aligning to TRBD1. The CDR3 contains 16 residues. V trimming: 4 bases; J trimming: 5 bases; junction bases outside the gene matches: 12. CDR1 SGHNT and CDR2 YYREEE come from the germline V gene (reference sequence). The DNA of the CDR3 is TGTGCCAGCAGCCGACAGGGGGTCTTCCCCCTATATGGCTACACCTTC. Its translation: CASSRQGVFPLYGYTF.

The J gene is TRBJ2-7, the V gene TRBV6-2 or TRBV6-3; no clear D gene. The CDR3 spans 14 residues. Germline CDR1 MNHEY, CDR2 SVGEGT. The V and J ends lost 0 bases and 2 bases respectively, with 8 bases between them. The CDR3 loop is CASSYSIATYEQYF. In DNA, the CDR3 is TGTGCCAGCAGTTACTCGATAGCCACCTACGAGCAGTACTTC.

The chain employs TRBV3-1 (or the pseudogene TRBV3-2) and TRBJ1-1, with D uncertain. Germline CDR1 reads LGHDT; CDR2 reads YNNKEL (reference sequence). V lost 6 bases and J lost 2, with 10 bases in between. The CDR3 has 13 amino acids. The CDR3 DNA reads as TGTGCCAGCAGTTTCTCAGGTAACACTGAAGCTTTCTTT. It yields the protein CASSFSGNTEAFF.

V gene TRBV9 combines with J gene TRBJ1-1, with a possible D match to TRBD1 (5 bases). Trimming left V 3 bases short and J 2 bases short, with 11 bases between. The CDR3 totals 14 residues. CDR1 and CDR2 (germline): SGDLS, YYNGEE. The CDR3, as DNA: TGTGCCAGCAGCGCCCGGACACAAAACACTGAAGCTTTCTTT. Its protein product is CASSARTQNTEAFF.

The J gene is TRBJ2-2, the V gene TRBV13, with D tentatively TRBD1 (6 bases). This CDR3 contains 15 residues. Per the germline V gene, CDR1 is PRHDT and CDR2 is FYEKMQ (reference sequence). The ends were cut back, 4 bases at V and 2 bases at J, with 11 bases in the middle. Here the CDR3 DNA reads TGTGCCAGCAGCTCCTGGACAGAAAACACCGGGGAGCTGTTTTTT. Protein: CASSSWTENTGELFF.

CDR3 sequence reads: CASSPGDSHQPQHF. As DNA, the CDR3 is TGTGCCAGCAGCCCTGGAGACAGTCATCAGCCCCAGCATTTT. The chain couples TRBV7-9 to TRBJ1-5; D is perhaps TRBD1 (5 bases). The CDR3 runs to 14 residues. In germline, CDR1 is SEHNR, CDR2 FQNEAQ (reference sequence). Trimming removed 5 bases at V and 5 bases at J, with 13 bases between.

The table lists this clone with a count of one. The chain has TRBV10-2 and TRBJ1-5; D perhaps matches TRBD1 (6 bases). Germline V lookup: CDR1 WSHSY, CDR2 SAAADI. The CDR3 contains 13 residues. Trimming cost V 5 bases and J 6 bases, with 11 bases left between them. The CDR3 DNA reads TGCGCCAGCAGTCCAGGGGTGGGTCAGCCCCAGCATTTT. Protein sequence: CASSPGVGQPQHF.

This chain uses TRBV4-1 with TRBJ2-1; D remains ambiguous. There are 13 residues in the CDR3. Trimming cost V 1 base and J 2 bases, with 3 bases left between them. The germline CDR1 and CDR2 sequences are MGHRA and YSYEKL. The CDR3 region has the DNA TGCGCCAGCAGCCAAGGGCCCTACAATGAGCAGTTCTTC. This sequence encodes CASSQGPYNEQFF.

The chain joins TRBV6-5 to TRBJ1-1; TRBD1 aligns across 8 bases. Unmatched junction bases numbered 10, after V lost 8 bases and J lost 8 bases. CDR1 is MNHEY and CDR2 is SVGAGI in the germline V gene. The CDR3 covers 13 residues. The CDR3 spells CASSTGQGKEAFF. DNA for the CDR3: TGTGCCAGCTCGACCGGACAGGGAAAAGAAGCTTTCTTT.

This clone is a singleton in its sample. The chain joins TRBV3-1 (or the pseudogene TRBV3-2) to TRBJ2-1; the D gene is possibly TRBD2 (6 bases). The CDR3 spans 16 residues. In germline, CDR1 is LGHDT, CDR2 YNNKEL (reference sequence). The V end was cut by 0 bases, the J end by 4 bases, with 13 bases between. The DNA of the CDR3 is TGTGCCAGCAGCCAAGATCCGAGCGGGCCTTACAATGAGCAGTTCTTC. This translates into CASSQDPSGPYNEQFF.

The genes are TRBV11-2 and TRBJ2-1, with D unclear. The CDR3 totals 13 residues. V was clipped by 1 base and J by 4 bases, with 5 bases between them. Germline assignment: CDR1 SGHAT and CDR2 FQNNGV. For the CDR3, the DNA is TGTGCCAGCAGCTTAGCTCGGTACAATGAGCAGTTCTTC. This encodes CASSLARYNEQFF.